This T cell receptor (beta chain) was found in a study of tumor and adjacent non-tumor tissue in lung cancer. The CDR3 totals 17 residues. Germline V CDR1 and CDR2: MNHNS, SASEGT. Trimming took 4 bases from V and 1 from J, leaving 18 bases between them. No cell sorting was done before RNA was extracted from the tissue. A modified ARM-PCR protocol with three rounds of nested PCR amplified TCRbeta. In TCRdb, the multiplex PCR reads were re-called with MiXCR into one record per CDR3 protein. Here the sample spans fewer than 120,000 distinct CDR3 sequences, 84% being singletons. The receptor comes from a man between 65 and 79 years old with non-small cell lung cancer. The chain joins TRBV6-1 to TRBJ2-3, with D possibly matching TRBD2 (7 bases). Sequenced material: lung tumor tissue. For the CDR3, the DNA is TGTGCCAGCAGTGGGATAGCGGGTGGGGGCGGCACAGATACGCAGTATTTT. Residues: CASSGIAGGGGTDTQYF.